This T cell receptor beta chain emerged from a study of blood T cell repertoires in COVID-19. Study-level information: Sample material is recorded as cDNA or gDNA derived from T cells, B-cell-depleted T cells, or PBMCs.

Original processing methods: Researchers report that nucleated cell counts were estimated from reference gene primer amplification. Sequenced by immunoSEQ multiplex PCR; TCRdb stores in-frame clones only, minus some. D and trimming were read from the DNA, whereas the V and J calls and clone size are those reported in that table. This table holds about 140,000 clones, 65% to 90% found once. The CDR3 runs 12 residues. V was pared by 6 bases and J by 4 bases, with 10 bases between. The germline V gene encodes CDR1 SGHRS and CDR2 YFSETQ. The source is a man aged 55 to 69 with active or convalescent COVID-19. J is TRBJ1-2 and V is TRBV5-1; D unclear. The sample consisted of peripheral blood. The CDR3 coding sequence is TGCGCCAGCAAGCGGGGTGGCTATGGCTACACCTTC. The encoded protein is CASKRGGYGYTF. The full variable domain, its missing parts supplied by reference TRBV5-1 and TRBJ1-2, is KAGVTQTPRYLIKTRGQQVTLSCSPISGHRSVSWYQQTPGQGLQFLFEYFSETQRNKGNFPGRFSGRQFSNSRSEMNVSTLELGDSALYLCASKRGGYGYTFGSGTRLTVV.